This T cell receptor beta chain was recovered during a study of early T cells in non-severe SARS-CoV-2 infection. As for the study in general: Unsorted whole blood bulk RNA was sequenced, with unpaired chains.

Unique molecular identifiers were added to individual cDNA molecules. TCRdb independently ran MiXCR on the 5' RACE reads; one entry per CDR3 protein. The sample holds over 25,000 distinct CDR3 sequences, under 6% seen once. V was pared by 0 bases and J by 10 bases, with 20 bases between. This CDR3 spans 17 amino acids. CDR1 is SGHDT and CDR2 is YYEEEE in the germline V gene. The receptor's source is an adult who was a healthcare worker with PCR-confirmed SARS-CoV-2 infection or an uninfected control (not recorded which). The sequencing sample was made of whole blood. J is TRBJ1-6 and V is TRBV5-6; D uncertain. As DNA, the CDR3 is TGTGCCAGCAGCTTGGAACGGTGGCCTGGGGTCTTATCACCCCTCCACTTT. Translation: CASSLERWPGVLSPLHF.